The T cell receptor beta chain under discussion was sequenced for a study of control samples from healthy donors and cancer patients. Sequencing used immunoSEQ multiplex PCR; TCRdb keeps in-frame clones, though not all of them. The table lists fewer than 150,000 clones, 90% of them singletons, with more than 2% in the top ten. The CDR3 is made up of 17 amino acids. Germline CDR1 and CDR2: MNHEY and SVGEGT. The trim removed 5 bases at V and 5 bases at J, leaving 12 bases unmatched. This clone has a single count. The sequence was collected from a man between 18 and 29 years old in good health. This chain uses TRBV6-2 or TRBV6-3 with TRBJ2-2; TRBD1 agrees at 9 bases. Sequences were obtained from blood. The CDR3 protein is CASSPGTGRVGTGELFF. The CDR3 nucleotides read TGTGCCAGCAGTCCCGGGACAGGGCGGGTTGGTACCGGGGAGCTGTTTTTT.